Listed below are T cell receptor beta chains from one sample, sequenced in a study of T cell responses to AZD1222 COVID-19 vaccine. TCRdb's copy holds only in-frame clones and misses some; the assay was immunoSEQ multiplex PCR. The table lists about 150,000 clones, approximately 94% of them singletons. Sequencing was performed on peripheral blood, taken on day 0 of AZD1222 vaccination. These receptor sequences come from an adult in good health. Each CDR3 is given with its conserved first and last residue.

cdr3_aa | j_call | v_call
CASSLGRTENTGELFF | TRBJ2-2 | TRBV5-1
CASSPQTGVNTEAFF | TRBJ1-1 | TRBV7-2
CASRAIAGRTDTQYF | TRBJ2-3 | TRBV4-1
CASSQSLSTNEKLFF | TRBJ1-4 | TRBV4-1
CASSTGQGGPANTEAFF | TRBJ1-1 | TRBV18
CASSLLQGGVGELFF | TRBJ2-2 | TRBV7-7
CSVTSDTQYF | TRBJ2-3 | TRBV29-1
CASSLVALMDNEQFF | TRBJ2-1 | TRBV7-8
CASSLQGMNTEAFF | TRBJ1-1 | TRBV27
CASSPRGAFTLF | TRBJ1-1 | TRBV11-3
CASSPLYGTGNTEAFF | TRBJ1-1 | TRBV11-2
CASSQGVLETQYF | TRBJ2-5 | TRBV4-1
CTSSLQGYGKNIQYF | TRBJ2-4 | TRBV5-1
CASSLGQGVDTQYF | TRBJ2-3 | TRBV28
CASSLGRGGSYNEQFF | TRBJ2-1 | TRBV13
CASSQRTTEYGYTF | TRBJ1-2 | TRBV4-1
CTSSQDRGKGPIAYEQYF | TRBJ2-7 | TRBV1
CASSFARSLYNEQFF | TRBJ2-1 | TRBV7-2
CASSWMGESYGYTF | TRBJ1-2 | TRBV28
CASSSAAGVGYEQYF | TRBJ2-7 | TRBV11-3
CASSQPYKAGSTDTQYF | TRBJ2-3 | TRBV4-1
CASSDIIGKFAFF | TRBJ1-1 | TRBV6-1
CASSYSTSYGYTF | TRBJ1-2 | TRBV6-2/TRBV6-3
CASSYRNQPQHF | TRBJ1-5 | TRBV6-2/TRBV6-3
CASRGNGNTIYF | TRBJ1-3 | TRBV6-6
CASSLLPGGSNGYTF | TRBJ1-2 | TRBV4-1
CASSGYGGSLSGNTIYF | TRBJ1-3 | TRBV9
CASSLEVGVRGYTF | TRBJ1-2 | TRBV7-2
CASVFRAQYF | TRBJ2-5 | TRBV27
CASSLAAGGAYWGYTF | TRBJ1-2 | TRBV7-9
CASRDSRNYGYTF | TRBJ1-2 | TRBV6-5
CASKLYPGQTYEQYF | TRBJ2-7 | TRBV11-2
CASSELRDSVRRGGYTF | TRBJ1-2 | TRBV6-1
CASSFRAERMNTEAFF | TRBJ1-1 | TRBV27
CASSVVYEQYF | TRBJ2-7 | TRBV25-1
CASSPQERVPGELFF | TRBJ2-2 | TRBV4-1
CASSLDWGPYGYTF | TRBJ1-2 | TRBV5-6
CASSPCQNSPLHF | TRBJ1-6 | TRBV23-1
CASSAGTDQPQHF | TRBJ1-5 | TRBV5-1
CSALLGTEAFF | TRBJ1-1 | TRBV29-1
CALDVPDDRACCYRKLFF | TRBJ1-4 | TRBV10-2
CASSFSGTGGIGELFF | TRBJ2-2 | TRBV7-7
CASSIGWSSYNEQFF | TRBJ2-1 | TRBV19
CASSLGTGDEKLFF | TRBJ1-4 | TRBV11-2
CASSRRGSDEQFF | TRBJ2-1 | TRBV4-3
CASSLTGRTEAFF | TRBJ1-1 | TRBV5-1
CASSKIQGNTGELFF | TRBJ2-2 | TRBV19
CSASVSADTEAFF | TRBJ1-1 | TRBV20-1
CASSYQTPYEQYF | TRBJ2-7 | TRBV19
CASSLQQGSGNTIYF | TRBJ1-3 | TRBV7-6
CASSSLGQDEQYF | TRBJ2-7 | TRBV3-1/TRBV3-2
CAWDGANYGYTF | TRBJ1-2 | TRBV30
CASSVGLGEKLFF | TRBJ1-4 | TRBV9
CASSSNLAGGRDTQYF | TRBJ2-3 | TRBV6-6
CAIRLTEADYGYTF | TRBJ1-2 | TRBV10-3
CASSVSRDSPLHF | TRBJ1-6 | TRBV9
CASSLVANGETQYF | TRBJ2-3 | TRBV5-1
CASRDSSFTDTQYF | TRBJ2-3 | TRBV19